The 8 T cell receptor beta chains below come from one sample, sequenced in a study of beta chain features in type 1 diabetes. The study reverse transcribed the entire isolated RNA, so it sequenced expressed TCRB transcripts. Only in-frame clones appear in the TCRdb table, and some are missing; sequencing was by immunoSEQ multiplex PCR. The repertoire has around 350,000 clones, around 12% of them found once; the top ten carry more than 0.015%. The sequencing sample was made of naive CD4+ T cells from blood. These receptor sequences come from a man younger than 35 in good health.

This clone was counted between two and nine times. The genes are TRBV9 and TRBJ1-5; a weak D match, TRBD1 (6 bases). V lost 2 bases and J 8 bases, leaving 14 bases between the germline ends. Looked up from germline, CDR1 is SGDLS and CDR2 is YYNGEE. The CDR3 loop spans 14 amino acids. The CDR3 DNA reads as TGTGCCAGCAGCGTCGGCCAGGGGCCCGAGCCCCAGCATTTT. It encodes CASSVGQGPEPQHF.

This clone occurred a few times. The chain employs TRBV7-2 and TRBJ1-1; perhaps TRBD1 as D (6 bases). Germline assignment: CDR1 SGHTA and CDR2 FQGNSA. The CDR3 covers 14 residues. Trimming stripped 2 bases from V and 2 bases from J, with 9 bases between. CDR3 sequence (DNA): TGTGCCAGCAGCTTACAGGGGATTAACACTGAAGCTTTCTTT. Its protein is CASSLQGINTEAFF.

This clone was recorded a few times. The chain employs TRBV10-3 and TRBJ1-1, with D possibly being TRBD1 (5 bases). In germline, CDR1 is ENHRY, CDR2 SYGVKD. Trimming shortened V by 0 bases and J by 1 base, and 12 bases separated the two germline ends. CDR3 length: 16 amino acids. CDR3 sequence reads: CAISESGGRENTEAFF. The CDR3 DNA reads TGTGCCATCAGTGAGTCGGGGGGGAGAGAGAACACTGAAGCTTTCTTT.

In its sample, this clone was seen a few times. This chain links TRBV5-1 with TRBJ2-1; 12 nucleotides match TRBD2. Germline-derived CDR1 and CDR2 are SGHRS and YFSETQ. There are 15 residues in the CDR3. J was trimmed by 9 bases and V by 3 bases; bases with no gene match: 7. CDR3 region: CASSSLAGGEGEQFF. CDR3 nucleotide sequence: TGCGCCAGCAGCTCCCTAGCGGGAGGGGAGGGTGAGCAGTTCTTC. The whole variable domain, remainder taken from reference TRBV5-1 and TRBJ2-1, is KAGVTQTPRYLIKTRGQQVTLSCSPISGHRSVSWYQQTPGQGLQFLFEYFSETQRNKGNFPGRFSGRQFSNSRSEMNVSTLELGDSALYLCASSSLAGGEGEQFFGPGTRLTVL.

CDR3 coding DNA: TGTGCCAGCAGCAGGGGCATCCGGACCCAGTACTTC. This gives the protein CASSRGIRTQYF. The V gene is TRBV5-5, the J gene TRBJ2-5, with D perhaps matching TRBD1 (5 bases). This CDR3 is built from 12 residues. Trimming removed 4 bases from V and 7 bases from J, with 11 bases in between. Germline values: CDR1 SGHKS, CDR2 YYEKEE (reference sequence).

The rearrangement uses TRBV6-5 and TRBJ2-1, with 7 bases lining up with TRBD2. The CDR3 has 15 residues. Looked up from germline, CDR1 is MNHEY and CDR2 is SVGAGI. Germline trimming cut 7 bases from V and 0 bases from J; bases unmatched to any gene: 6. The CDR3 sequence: CASTRSGYSYNEQFF. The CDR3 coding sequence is TGTGCCAGCACCCGTAGCGGGTACTCCTACAATGAGCAGTTCTTC.

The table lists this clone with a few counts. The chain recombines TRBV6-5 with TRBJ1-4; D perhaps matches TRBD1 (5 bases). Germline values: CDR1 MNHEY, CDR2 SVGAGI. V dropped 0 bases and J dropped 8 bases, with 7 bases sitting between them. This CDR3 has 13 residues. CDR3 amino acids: CASSYSGREKLFF. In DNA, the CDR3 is TGTGCCAGCAGTTACTCGGGGCGCGAAAAACTGTTTTTT.

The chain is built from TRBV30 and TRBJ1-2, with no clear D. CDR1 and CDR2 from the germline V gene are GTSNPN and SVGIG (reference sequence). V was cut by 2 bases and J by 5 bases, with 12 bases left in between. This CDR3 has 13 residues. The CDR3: CAWSLLSPYGYTF. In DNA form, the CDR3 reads TGTGCCTGGAGTCTACTGTCCCCATATGGCTACACCTTC.